This T cell receptor (beta chain) comes out of a study of response to subunit inactivated influenza vaccine. TCRdb called the RT-PCR reads again in MiXCR, with one record for every CDR3 protein. This table holds about 570,000 distinct CDR3 sequences, 10% to 12% found once. CDR1 is SGHTA and CDR2 is FQGTGA in the germline V gene. CDR3 length: 15 residues. V was trimmed by 1 base and J by 2 bases, leaving 12 bases between them. The same specimen was also included in a second study, on T cells expressing NK-cell markers. That paper adds: Libraries used 5'RACE template switching adding universal primer site and UMIs. Where several donors were concerned, these clonotypes also led the CD3+CD56-NKG2C+ fraction.

This chain links TRBV7-3 with TRBJ2-7; D unclear. The clonotype was recovered from a man aged 45-60 years who received an inactivated influenza vaccine. The sample here was PBMCs from blood, taken on the day of vaccination. The CDR3 region has the DNA TGTGCCAGCAGCTTAATGTCAGCCTTACCCTACGAGCAGTACTTC. Protein: CASSLMSALPYEQYF.